This T cell receptor beta chain was sequenced in a study of beta chain features in type 1 diabetes. The study's findings and limits: Shortening that was moderate but significant affected the TCRB CDR3s of Type 1 diabetes patients in all four CD4+ subsets.

This clone appeared a few times. What it recognizes is unknown. The authors obtained over 95% purity in all sorted populations. This CDR3 is 16 amino acids long. Germline V lookup: CDR1 LNHNV, CDR2 YYDKDF (reference sequence). Trimming left V 4 bases short and J 2 bases short, with 15 bases between. Sequencing targeted expressed TCRB transcripts, as all isolated RNA had been reverse transcribed. Profiled with immunoSEQ multiplex PCR; TCRdb holds only in-frame clones, not every one. Of 350,000 to 400,000 clones listed, about 14% are singletons. The chain has TRBV15 and TRBJ1-5; D is possibly TRBD1 (6 bases). The source is a woman between 18 and 29 years old in good health. Sequencing was done on a sample of naive CD4+ T cells from blood. CDR3 in amino acids: CATSITYRVGNQPQHF. CDR3 sequence (DNA): TGTGCCACCAGCATCACTTACAGGGTCGGCAATCAGCCCCAGCATTTT.